This TCR beta chain was observed in a study of blood T cell repertoires in COVID-19. Produced via immunoSEQ multiplex PCR; TCRdb's table is partial and in-frame only. The table records some 140,000 clones, approximately 87% of them present only once. The CDR3 runs 13 residues. Looked up from germline, CDR1 is SNHLY and CDR2 is FYNNEI. V was pared by 8 bases and J by 15 bases, with 11 bases of the junction left unmatched. This clone has ten or more counts. Material for sequencing was peripheral blood. The chain combines TRBV2 with TRBJ1-6; TRBD1 matches 9 bases. The TCR comes from a man aged 50-59 years with active COVID-19. DNA for the CDR3: TGTGCCAGCGGCCGGGACAGGGACTCGGACCTCCACTTT. Its translation is CASGRDRDSDLHF.